Sequencing of this T cell receptor (beta chain) was carried out in a study of blood T cell repertoires in COVID-19. The CDR3 is 11 residues long. Germline V gene data show CDR1 as GTSNPN and CDR2 as SVGIG (reference sequence). Trimming left V 3 bases short and J 9 bases short, with 9 bases between. Clones were sequenced by immunoSEQ multiplex PCR, and TCRdb holds only the in-frame ones, with some missing. This sample carries fewer than 200,000 clones, roughly 84% of them seen once, and the ten largest clones take about 3.3%. The chain carries TRBV30 and TRBJ1-3; unclear D gene. Sequencing input: PBMCs or T cells enriched from blood (not recorded which). The receptor comes from a woman in her twenties or thirties who had been exposed to COVID-19. This chain's CDR3 is CAWSDERTIYF. CDR3 sequence (DNA): TGTGCCTGGAGCGACGAGCGCACCATATATTTT.